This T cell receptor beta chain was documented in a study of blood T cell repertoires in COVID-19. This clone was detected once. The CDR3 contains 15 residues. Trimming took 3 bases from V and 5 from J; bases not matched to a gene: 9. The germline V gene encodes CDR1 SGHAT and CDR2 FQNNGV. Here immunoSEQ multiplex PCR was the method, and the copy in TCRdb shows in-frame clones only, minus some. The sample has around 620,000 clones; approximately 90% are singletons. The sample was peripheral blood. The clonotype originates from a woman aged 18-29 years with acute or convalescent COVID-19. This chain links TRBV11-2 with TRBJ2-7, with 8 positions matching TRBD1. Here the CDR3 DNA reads TGTGCCAGCAGCTTGCGACCGGACAGGGTAAACGAGCAGTACTTC. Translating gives CASSLRPDRVNEQYF.